The 19 T cell receptor beta chains listed next were all sequenced from one sample in a study of metastatic and nonmetastatic thyroid tumors. MiXCR was used by TCRdb to re-call the PCR reads. The sample contains about 43,000 clones, roughly a quarter of which appear only once. Thyroid surgery had not been preceded by any treatment in any patient. Sequencing input: tumor tissue. Source of these receptors: a female donor with papillary thyroid cancer or a benign thyroid nodule (not recorded which). Some clones in this sample may be carry-over from other donors' samples.

This clone was detected a few times. The V gene is TRBV12-3 or TRBV12-4, the J gene TRBJ2-2, with D unclear. CDR3 length equals 15 residues. The V gene lost 4 bases and the J gene lost 6 bases, with 15 bases spanning the gap. CDR3 sequence (DNA): TGTGCCAGCAGTTGGGTCGGCCTTAGCCCCGGGGAGCTGTTTTTT. Translated, it gives CASSWVGLSPGELFF.

This clone came up many times. This chain uses TRBV5-1 with TRBJ1-6; possibly TRBD1 for D (5 bases). The CDR3 has 14 residues. CDR1 is SGHRS and CDR2 is YFSETQ in the germline V gene. Trimming removed 4 bases from V and 6 bases from J, with 11 bases in between. In DNA, the CDR3 is TGCGCCAGCAGCGGGTCGGGGGGTAATTCACCCCTCCACTTT. Translation gives CASSGSGGNSPLHF.

This clone was counted many times. The chain joins TRBV5-5 to TRBJ1-2; D call uncertain. The CDR3 is made up of 12 amino acids. The V gene's germline CDR1 is SGHKS and CDR2 YYEKEE (reference sequence). Between the trimmed V and J ends, which lost 3 bases and 1 base, there was a span of 4 bases. Here the CDR3 DNA reads TGTGCCAGCAGCTCAAATAACTATGGCTACACCTTC. This gives the protein CASSSNNYGYTF.

The gene calls are TRBV7-2 and TRBJ2-2; D gene uncertain. Trimming took 0 bases from V and 4 from J, leaving 9 bases between them. Per the germline V gene, CDR1 is SGHTA and CDR2 is FQGNSA. The CDR3 runs 15 residues. The CDR3 region is CASSLAGSSTGELFF. Written as DNA, the CDR3 is TGTGCCAGCAGCTTAGCCGGGTCGAGCACCGGGGAGCTGTTTTTT.

The chain employs TRBV12-3 or TRBV12-4 and TRBJ2-1; 13 bases are a match to TRBD2. This CDR3 has 15 residues. V was clipped by 5 bases and J by 9 bases; unmatched bases: 7. The chain's CDR3 is CASSMPGLAGTEQFF. CDR3 DNA: TGTGCCAGCAGTATGCCGGGACTAGCGGGAACTGAGCAGTTCTTC.

This clone has more than one count but fewer than ten. The gene calls are TRBV19 and TRBJ1-4; D is perhaps TRBD1 (6 bases). The CDR3 spans 14 residues. Trimming cost V 2 bases and J 4 bases, with 8 bases left between them. Germline lookup yields CDR1 LNHDA and CDR2 SQIVND (reference sequence). CDR3 in DNA: TGTGCCAGTAGTATACGGACAGATAATGAAAAACTGTTTTTT. Its protein is CASSIRTDNEKLFF.

The chain joins TRBV12-3 or TRBV12-4 to TRBJ1-1; tentative D call: TRBD1 (6 bases). Deletions cut 3 bases from V and 2 bases from J, with 25 bases between. This CDR3 region has 19 residues. CDR3 amino acids: CASSFPPKYTGRLNTEAFF. The CDR3 DNA reads as TGTGCCAGCAGTTTCCCTCCGAAATATACAGGGAGACTCAACACTGAAGCTTTCTTT.

This clone turned up a few times. V usage is TRBV4-3 and J usage is TRBJ2-3; D is ambiguous. V gave up 1 base and J gave up 1 base, with 6 bases separating them. The CDR3 is 14 residues long. Germline V gene sequence: CDR1 LGHNA, CDR2 YSLEER. CDR3 sequence (DNA): TGCGCCAGCAGCCAAGTTCTGGGCACAGATACGCAGTATTTT. It encodes CASSQVLGTDTQYF.

The J gene is TRBJ2-7, the V gene TRBV20-1, with 11 bases lining up with TRBD2. The CDR3 runs to 14 residues. The V segment lost 4 bases and the J segment 2 bases; nucleotides outside the gene matches: 4. Germline V gene lookup returns CDR1 DFQATT and CDR2 SNEGSKA (reference sequence). The CDR3 nucleotides are TGCAGTGCTACCCCTAGCGGGAGGACCTACGAGCAGTACTTC. It encodes CSATPSGRTYEQYF.

This clone showed up many times. A read error may be the cause here, since a much bigger clone is one base away. This chain joins TRBV6-1 and TRBJ2-7, with D perhaps TRBD2 (5 bases). Germline-derived CDR1 and CDR2 are MNHNS and SASEGT. The germline V and J ends were trimmed by 7 bases and 1 base, with 11 bases remaining between them. This CDR3 spans 13 amino acids. The CDR3 DNA is TGTGCCAGCACCCCTGGGAGTTCCTACGAGCAGTACTTC. Encoded protein: CASTPGSSYEQYF.

The V gene is TRBV13, the J gene TRBJ2-7; 11 nucleotides align to TRBD2. The CDR3 has 16 amino acids. Per the germline V gene, CDR1 is PRHDT and CDR2 is FYEKMQ (reference sequence). J lost 4 bases, V lost 3 bases, and 8 bases had no gene match. The CDR3 loop is CASSFRPSGRKYEQYF. The CDR3 nucleotides read TGTGCCAGCAGCTTTAGGCCTAGCGGGAGGAAGTACGAGCAGTACTTC. The full variable domain, its missing parts supplied by reference TRBV13 and TRBJ2-7, is AAGVIQSPRHLIKEKRETATLKCYPIPRHDTVYWYQQGPGQDPQFLISFYEKMQSDKGSIPDRFSAQQFSDYHSELNMSSLELGDSALYFCASSFRPSGRKYEQYFGPGTRLTVT.

The chain employs TRBV6-1 and TRBJ2-1, with TRBD2 identical over 7 bases. The V segment lost 6 bases and the J segment 3 bases; nucleotides outside the gene matches: 11. Germline CDR1 is MNHNS and CDR2 is SASEGT. The CDR3 contains 16 residues. The CDR3 DNA reads TGTGCCAGCAGCTTCTGGACTAGGGGCCTCTACAATGAGCAGTTCTTC. It yields the protein CASSFWTRGLYNEQFF.

In this sample, this clone turned up once. The CDR3 nucleotides read TGTGCCAGCAGCTTAGATCGTGTTGCAGCTTTCTTT. Amino acids: CASSLDRVAAFF. The J gene is TRBJ1-1, the V gene TRBV11-2, with D uncertain. Per the germline V gene, CDR1 is SGHAT and CDR2 is FQNNGV. The CDR3 length is 12 residues. The V end lost 0 bases, the J end lost 10 bases, and 9 bases lay between the germline ends.

The chain recombines TRBV5-4 with TRBJ1-4, with D possibly TRBD1 on 5 matching bases. The CDR3 length is 15 residues. The V end lost 0 bases, the J end lost 6 bases, and 12 bases lay between the germline ends. Germline lookup yields CDR1 SGHNT and CDR2 YYREEE (reference sequence). The CDR3 here is CASSLVSGTDEKLFF. The CDR3 coding sequence is TGTGCCAGCAGCTTGGTCTCCGGGACGGATGAAAAACTGTTTTTT. Full variable domain (outside the CDR3, taken from reference TRBV5-4 and TRBJ1-4): ETGVTQSPTHLIKTRGQQVTLRCSSQSGHNTVSWYQQALGQGPQFIFQYYREEENGRGNFPPRFSGLQFPNYSSELNVNALELDDSALYLCASSLVSGTDEKLFFGSGTQLSVL.

About this clone itself: This may arise from a read error, as a much more abundant clone is one base away. This chain's CDR3 is CASSLGAGGPSDTQYF. DNA for the CDR3: TGCGCCAGCAGCTTGGGGGCAGGGGGGCCCTCAGATACGCAGTATTTT. V usage is TRBV5-1 and J usage is TRBJ2-3; a weak D match, TRBD1 (7 bases). The germline CDR1 and CDR2 sequences are SGHRS and YFSETQ. The CDR3 extends over 16 amino acids. Trimming took 0 bases from V and 4 from J, leaving 15 bases between them.

Only a few counts were recorded for this clone. V gene TRBV12-3 or TRBV12-4 combines with J gene TRBJ1-3, with D unresolved. Deletions cut 2 bases from V and 7 bases from J, with 12 bases between. The CDR3 spans 14 residues. The CDR3 DNA reads as TGTGCCAGCAGTTTAATCGGCTCTGTTAACACCATATATTTT. Its protein is CASSLIGSVNTIYF.

The J gene is TRBJ1-1, the V gene TRBV6-1; D unclear. The germline V gene has CDR1 MNHNS and CDR2 SASEGT. This CDR3 is built from 14 residues. V was cut by 2 bases and J by 5 bases, with 12 bases left in between. CDR3 sequence: CASSETGSETEAFF. CDR3 sequence (DNA): TGTGCCAGCAGTGAAACTGGGAGTGAAACTGAAGCTTTCTTT.

This clone was picked up a small number of times. The V gene is TRBV6-2 or TRBV6-3, the J gene TRBJ2-1; 7 positions agree with TRBD2. Germline V gene sequence: CDR1 MNHEY, CDR2 SVGEGT. Trimming at V came to 7 bases and at J to 0 bases, leaving 12 bases not matched to a gene. CDR3 size: 17 residues. The CDR3 nucleotides are TGTGCCAGCATCGGTAGGCTGCGCGGGGGCTCCTACAATGAGCAGTTCTTC. It encodes CASIGRLRGGSYNEQFF.

This clone was observed a handful of times. This rearrangement joins TRBV6-2 or TRBV6-3 to TRBJ1-2; the D is unclear. The ends were cut back, 5 bases at V and 7 bases at J, with 8 bases in the middle. This CDR3 is built from 11 residues. Per germline, CDR1 MNHEY and CDR2 SVGEGT. CDR3: CASSQPGGYTF. Written as DNA, the CDR3 is TGTGCCAGCAGTCAGCCCGGTGGCTACACCTTC.